The T cell receptor (beta chain) described here comes from a study of siplizumab effects on memory and regulatory T cells. The CDR3 spans 15 residues. Deletions cut 0 bases from V and 0 bases from J, with 6 bases between. In germline, CDR1 is SGHRS, CDR2 YFSETQ. Clones were read by immunoSEQ multiplex PCR, and TCRdb kept only the in-frame ones, dropping some. The table shows 100,000 to 110,000 clones, with about 94% occurring only once. Study results and limitations: The naive T cell population seemed more diverse than memory cells and seemed a major contributor to the alloresponse. The authors mapped only a minor fraction of alloreactive clones to unstimulated subsets. The Treg-derived share of mappable alloreactive CD4+ clones averaged about 68% with siplizumab and under 30% in controls. Among sequences traceable to unstimulated CD4+ memory cells, alloreactive ones were significantly reduced by siplizumab.

This clone was counted a few times. Antigen specificity is unknown. The material sequenced was non-Treg CD4+ T cells sorted from blood. The chain joins TRBV5-1 to TRBJ2-2; no clear D. The receptor's source is a human donor in good health. DNA of the CDR3: TGCGCCAGCAGCTTGGGCTCGCCGAACACCGGGGAGCTGTTTTTT. Translating gives CASSLGSPNTGELFF.